This T cell receptor beta chain was identified during a study of long-term antiretroviral therapy in people with HIV. In the case of this clone: The antigen remains unidentified.

immunoSEQ v3.0 was run at survey level. The repertoire was sequenced with immunoSEQ multiplex PCR; TCRdb's copy has only in-frame clones and lacks some. The repertoire has approximately 24,000 clones, roughly 90% of them found once; the top ten carry roughly 8.9%. Germline loops: CDR1 MNHNS, CDR2 SASEGT. There are 16 residues in the CDR3. J gave up 7 bases and V 1 base, and 9 bases lay outside the gene matches. Study results and caveats: The study collected blood between about 2003 and 2017, possibly under older ART regimens. Repertoires in HIV (unlike those of controls) had narrower CDR3 length ranges.

The clonotype originates from a man in his fifties with HIV. Specimen: unsorted PBMCs, collected 1.8 years before starting antiretroviral therapy. This sequence joins TRBV6-1 and TRBJ2-2; 7 nucleotides line up with TRBD2. The CDR3 DNA follows: TGTGCCAGCAGTGAAGTTCCTGCCAGGGAGGGCGGGGAGCTGTTTTTT. Protein product: CASSEVPAREGGELFF.